This T cell receptor (beta chain) is from a study of T-cell reconstitution after alpha-beta-depleted transplantation in children (dated by TCRdb to about 2016). For context, the study as a whole: Using TCR repertoire profiling, the study quantitatively followed how T-cell immune reconstitution unfolded in children after TCRalphabeta/CD19-depleted allogeneic hematopoietic cell transplantation. Study-level results and caveats: The apparently early alphabetaT-cell count recovery about two months after transplant was reportedly dependent on only several hundred rapidly expanded clones derived from non-depleted graft cells. Over subsequent months, a decline in hyperexpanded clone frequencies was noted, and after one year, T-cell counts and TCRbeta diversity were mostly ascribed to newly produced T cells. The high TCRbeta diversity at day 60 in some patients was ascribed to recipient T cells and intrathymic progenitors that had survived conditioning.

The library was produced with PCR. Sequenced using an Illumina HiSeq 2500. TCR library preparation used molecular barcoding, with unique molecular identifiers applied to normalize quantification of the TCRbeta repertoire. Through fastp at Q25 and MiXCR, TCRdb rebuilt clones from the public reads, retaining in-frame beta chains. Records with the same CDR3 protein are collapsed into one entry carrying the most frequent genes and DNA. Recorded for this sample are approximately 130,000 distinct CDR3 sequences; roughly 9% of them occurred a single time. The ten top clones hold more than 20% of the sample. V and J are truncated by 2 bases and 1 base respectively, leaving an intervening sequence of 9 bases. Including the terminal cysteine and phenylalanine, the CDR3 comprises 14 residues. Only the CDR3 DNA is retained, 42 bases long and in frame from the first base. According to the germline V gene, CDR1 reads SGHRS and CDR2 reads YFSETQ.

This clonotype has only a few counts. The target of this receptor is not known. Within one base of it there is no much larger clone, and no base qualities were kept. The sample's treatment or condition label, decoded: allogeneic hematopoietic cell transplantation with graft depleted of TCRalphabeta T cells and CD19 B cells. Transplant recipients were children who received TCRalphabeta/CD19-depleted allogeneic hematopoietic cell grafts. This chain is built from TRBV5-1 and TRBJ1-1, and possibly TRBD1, on 5 matching bases. This TCR derives from a girl less than two years old who had a stem cell transplant for combined immunodeficiency, so the T cells may come from the graft donor. The sequences come from PBMCs, mostly from graft donor cells, collected 180 days after TCRalphabeta/CD19-depleted stem cell transplant. The bases are TGCGCCAGCAGCTTCGGACACACGAACACTGAAGCTTTCTTT. This translates into CASSFGHTNTEAFF.